The clone carrying this TCR beta chain was seen a few times. This entry belongs to a study of OX40 agonist ivuxolimab in advanced cancers. Study details: Averaging 60 years in age, with a range of roughly 23 to 80, the cohort was about 86% male.

TCRdb's table, derived via immunoSEQ multiplex PCR, lists solely in-frame clones and lacks some. The table records roughly 40,000 clones, approximately 92% of them present only once. Trimming stripped 3 bases from V and 7 bases from J, with 18 bases between. Germline V lookup: CDR1 SGHRS, CDR2 YFSETQ. CDR3 length: 15 residues. The rearrangement joins TRBV5-1 to TRBJ2-3; either TRBD1 or TRBD2 may fit D (7 bases each). This receptor was obtained from an adult with an advanced solid tumor such as melanoma, head and neck, liver or kidney cancer. The source was CD4+ or CD8+ T cells sorted from blood, collected in a trial of the OX40 agonist ivuxolimab. The CDR3 DNA reads TGCGCCAGCAGCTGGGAGGGACAGCCTCAGCATACGCAGTATTTT. This encodes CASSWEGQPQHTQYF.